The source of this T cell receptor (beta chain) is a study of shared clonotypes between healthy human individuals. Study results and caveats: Relative to memory subsets, naive subsets generally showed larger estimated richness.

V shed 5 bases, J shed 3 bases, and the junction held 7 bases outside the gene matches. This CDR3 contains 15 residues. Germline V gene lookup returns CDR1 SGHNT and CDR2 YENEEA. This table comes from immunoSEQ multiplex PCR, and its TCRdb copy is limited to in-frame clones, with some not included. The profile shows hundreds of thousands of clones, more than 70% of them singletons. Donors comprised only Caucasian adults living in Nashville, Tennessee. As to this clone: Its antigen remains unidentified.

Sequencing was carried out using memory CD4+ T cells sorted from blood. Documented subset: CD45RA-negative fraction. This sequence originates from a woman aged 25-40 years in good health. The chain recombines TRBV11-3 with TRBJ2-7; 10 positions match TRBD2. The chain's CDR3 is CASSVGLANIYEQYF. CDR3 DNA sequence: TGTGCCAGCAGCGTGGGACTAGCGAATATCTACGAGCAGTACTTC.